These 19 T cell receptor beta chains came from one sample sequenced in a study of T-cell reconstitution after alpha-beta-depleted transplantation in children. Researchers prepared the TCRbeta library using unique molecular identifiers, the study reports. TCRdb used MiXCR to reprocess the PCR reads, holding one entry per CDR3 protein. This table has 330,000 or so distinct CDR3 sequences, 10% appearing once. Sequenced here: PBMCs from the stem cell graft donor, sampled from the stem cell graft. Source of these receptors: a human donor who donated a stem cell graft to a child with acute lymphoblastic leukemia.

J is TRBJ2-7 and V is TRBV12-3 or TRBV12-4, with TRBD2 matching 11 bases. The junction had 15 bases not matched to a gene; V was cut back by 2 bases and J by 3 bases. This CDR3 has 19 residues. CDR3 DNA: TGTGCCAGCAGTTTAACCTTGGAGACTAGCGGGATCCTTGACTACGAGCAGTACTTC. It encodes CASSLTLETSGILDYEQYF.

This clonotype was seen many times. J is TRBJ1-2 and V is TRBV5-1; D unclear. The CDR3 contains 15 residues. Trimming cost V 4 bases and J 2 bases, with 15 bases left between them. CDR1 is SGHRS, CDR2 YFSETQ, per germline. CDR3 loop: CASSPTSALNYGYTF. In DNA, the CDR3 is TGCGCCAGCAGCCCAACGTCCGCACTAAACTATGGCTACACCTTC. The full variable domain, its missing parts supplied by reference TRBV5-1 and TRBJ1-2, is KAGVTQTPRYLIKTRGQQVTLSCSPISGHRSVSWYQQTPGQGLQFLFEYFSETQRNKGNFPGRFSGRQFSNSRSEMNVSTLELGDSALYLCASSPTSALNYGYTFGSGTRLTVV.

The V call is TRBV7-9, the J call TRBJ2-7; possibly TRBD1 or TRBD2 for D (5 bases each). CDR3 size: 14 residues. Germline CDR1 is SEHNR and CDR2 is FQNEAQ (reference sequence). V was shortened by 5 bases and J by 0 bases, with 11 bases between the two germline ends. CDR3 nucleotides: TGTGCCAGCAGCCGGGACGGTAGCTCCTACGAGCAGTACTTC. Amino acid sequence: CASSRDGSSYEQYF.

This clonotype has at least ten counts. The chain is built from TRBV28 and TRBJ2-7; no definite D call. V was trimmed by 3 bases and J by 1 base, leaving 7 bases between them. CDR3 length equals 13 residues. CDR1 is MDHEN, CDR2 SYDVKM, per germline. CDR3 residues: CASSFRNSYEQYF. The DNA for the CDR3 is TGTGCCAGCAGTTTTAGGAATTCCTACGAGCAGTACTTC. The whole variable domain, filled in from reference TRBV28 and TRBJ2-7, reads DVKVTQSSRYLVKRTGEKVFLECVQDMDHENMFWYRQDPGLGLRLIYFSYDVKMKEKGDIPEGYSVSREKKERFSLILESASTNQTSMYLCASSFRNSYEQYFGPGTRLTVT.

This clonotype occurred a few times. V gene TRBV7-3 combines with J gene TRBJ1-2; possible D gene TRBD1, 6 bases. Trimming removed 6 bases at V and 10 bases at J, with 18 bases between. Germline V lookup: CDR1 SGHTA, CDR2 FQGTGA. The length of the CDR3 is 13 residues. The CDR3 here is CASRGAAGSTYTF. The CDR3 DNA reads TGTGCCAGCAGGGGGGCGGCAGGGAGTACCTACACCTTC.

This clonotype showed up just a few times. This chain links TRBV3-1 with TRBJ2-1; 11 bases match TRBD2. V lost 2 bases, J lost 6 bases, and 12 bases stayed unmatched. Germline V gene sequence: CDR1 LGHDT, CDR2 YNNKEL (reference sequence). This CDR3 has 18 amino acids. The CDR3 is CASSQSLGLAGLPNEQFF. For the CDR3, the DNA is TGTGCCAGCAGCCAATCTCTAGGACTAGCGGGTCTGCCCAATGAGCAGTTCTTC.

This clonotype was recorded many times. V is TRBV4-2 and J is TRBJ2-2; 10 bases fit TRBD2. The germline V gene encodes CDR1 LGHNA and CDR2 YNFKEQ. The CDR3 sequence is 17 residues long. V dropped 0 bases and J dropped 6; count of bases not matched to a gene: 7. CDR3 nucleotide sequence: TGTGCCAGCAGCCAAGAGCCAGCGGGAGGGGGGGCCGGGGAGCTGTTTTTT. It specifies CASSQEPAGGGAGELFF.

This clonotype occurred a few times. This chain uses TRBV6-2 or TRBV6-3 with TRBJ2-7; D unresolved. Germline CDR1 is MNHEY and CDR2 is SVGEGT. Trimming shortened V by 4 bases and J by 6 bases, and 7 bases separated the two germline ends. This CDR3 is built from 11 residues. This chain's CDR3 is CASSSLLEQYF. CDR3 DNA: TGTGCCAGCAGTTCGCTCCTCGAGCAGTACTTC.

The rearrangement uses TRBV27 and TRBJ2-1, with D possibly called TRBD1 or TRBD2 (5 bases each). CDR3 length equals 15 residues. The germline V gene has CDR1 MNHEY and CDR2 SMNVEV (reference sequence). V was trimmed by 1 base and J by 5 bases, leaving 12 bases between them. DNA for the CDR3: TGTGCCAGCAGTTTATGGGACGGGACGAACAATGAGCAGTTCTTC. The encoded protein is CASSLWDGTNNEQFF.

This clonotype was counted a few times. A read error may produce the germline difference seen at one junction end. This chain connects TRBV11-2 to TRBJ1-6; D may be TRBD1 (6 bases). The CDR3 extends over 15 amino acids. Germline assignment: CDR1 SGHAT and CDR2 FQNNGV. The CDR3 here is CASSLDRINNSPLHF. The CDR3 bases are TGTGCCAGCAGCCTAGACAGGATAAATAATTCACCCCTCCACTTT.

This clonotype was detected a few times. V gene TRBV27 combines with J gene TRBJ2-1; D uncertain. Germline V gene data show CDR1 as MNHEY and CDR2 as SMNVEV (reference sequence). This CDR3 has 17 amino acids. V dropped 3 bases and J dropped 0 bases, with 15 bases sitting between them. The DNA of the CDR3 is TGTGCCAGCAGTTTCACCGGACGCGTGAGCTCCTACAATGAGCAGTTCTTC. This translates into CASSFTGRVSSYNEQFF.

The CDR3 DNA is TGTGCCAGCAGTTCCTCAGCGGATATCTCCTACAATGAGCAGTTCTTC. Its protein is CASSSSADISYNEQFF. The rearrangement joins TRBV12-3 or TRBV12-4 to TRBJ2-1, with TRBD2 as a possible D gene (5 bases). CDR3 length: 16 amino acids. The V end was cut by 4 bases, the J end by 0 bases, with 13 bases between.

The CDR3: CASWPVGTSRKATYNEQFF. The CDR3 DNA follows: TGTGCCAGCTGGCCGGTTGGGACTAGCCGAAAAGCCACCTACAATGAGCAGTTCTTC. The rearrangement uses TRBV28 and TRBJ2-1, with 9 nucleotides matching TRBD2. V was clipped by 8 bases and J by 2 bases; unmatched bases: 19. The CDR3 is 19 amino acids. Germline V lookup: CDR1 MDHEN, CDR2 SYDVKM.

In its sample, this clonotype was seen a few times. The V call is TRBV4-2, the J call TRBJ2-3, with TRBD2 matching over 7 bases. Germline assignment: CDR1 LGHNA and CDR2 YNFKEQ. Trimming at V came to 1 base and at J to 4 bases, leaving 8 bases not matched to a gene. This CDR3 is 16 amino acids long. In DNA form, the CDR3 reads TGTGCCAGCAGCCAAGTGGGAGGGAGTCTTCCAGATACGCAGTATTTT. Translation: CASSQVGGSLPDTQYF.

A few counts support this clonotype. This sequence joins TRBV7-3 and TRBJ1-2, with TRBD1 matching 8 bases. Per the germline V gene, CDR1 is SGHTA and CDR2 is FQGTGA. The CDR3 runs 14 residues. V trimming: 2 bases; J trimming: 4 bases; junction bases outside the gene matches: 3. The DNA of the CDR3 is TGTGCCAGCAGCTTAGCCGGGACAGGCTATGGCTACACCTTC. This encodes CASSLAGTGYGYTF.

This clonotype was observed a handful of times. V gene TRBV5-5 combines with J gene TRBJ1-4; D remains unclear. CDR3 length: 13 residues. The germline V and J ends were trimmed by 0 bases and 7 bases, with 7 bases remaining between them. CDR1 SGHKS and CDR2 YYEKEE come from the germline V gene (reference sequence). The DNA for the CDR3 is TGTGCCAGCAGCTTGGTATCGCGTGAAAAACTGTTTTTT. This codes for CASSLVSREKLFF. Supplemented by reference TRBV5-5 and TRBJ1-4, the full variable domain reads DAGVTQSPTHLIKTRGQQVTLRCSPISGHKSVSWYQQVLGQGPQFIFQYYEKEERGRGNFPDRFSARQFPNYSSELNVNALLLGDSALYLCASSLVSREKLFFGSGTQLSVL.

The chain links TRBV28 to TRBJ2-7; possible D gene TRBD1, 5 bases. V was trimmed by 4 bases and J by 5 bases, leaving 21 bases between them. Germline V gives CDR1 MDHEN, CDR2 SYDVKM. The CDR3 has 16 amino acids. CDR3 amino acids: CASSSPAGQFLDEQYF. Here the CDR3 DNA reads TGTGCCAGCAGTTCCCCGGCAGGGCAATTTTTAGACGAGCAGTACTTC.

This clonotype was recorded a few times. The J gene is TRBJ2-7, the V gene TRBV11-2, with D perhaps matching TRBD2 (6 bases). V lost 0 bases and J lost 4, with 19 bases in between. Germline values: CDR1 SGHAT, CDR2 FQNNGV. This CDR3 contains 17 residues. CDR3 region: CASSLEGRSGSLYEQYF. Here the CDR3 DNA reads TGTGCCAGCAGCTTAGAGGGCCGATCCGGGAGTCTGTACGAGCAGTACTTC.

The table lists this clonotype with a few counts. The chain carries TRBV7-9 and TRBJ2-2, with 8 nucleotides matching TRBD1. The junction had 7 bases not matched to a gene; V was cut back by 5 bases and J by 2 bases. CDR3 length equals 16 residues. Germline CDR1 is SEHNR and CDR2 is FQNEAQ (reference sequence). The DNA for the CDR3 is TGTGCCAGCAGCCGCAGACAGGGGTTCAACACCGGGGAGCTGTTTTTT. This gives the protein CASSRRQGFNTGELFF.